This TCR beta chain was identified in a study of T-cell reconstitution after alpha-beta-depleted transplantation in children. This clonotype was counted ten times or more. The CDR3 runs 14 residues. The ends lost 6 bases at V and 10 bases at J; junction bases unmatched: 6. Germline loops: CDR1 MDHEN, CDR2 SYDVKM. A TCRbeta library incorporating unique molecular identifiers was prepared. Using its own MiXCR run on the PCR reads, TCRdb lists one record per CDR3 protein. Of roughly 180,000 distinct CDR3 sequences in the sample, around 10% were seen once. The genes are TRBV28 and TRBJ2-1; 13 bases are shared with TRBD2. The TCR originated in a boy under 10 years old with acute myeloid leukemia, due to receive a stem cell transplant. Sequencing used PBMCs, obtained before TCRalphabeta/CD19-depleted stem cell transplant. The CDR3 DNA reads TGTGCCAGCAGAGCGGGACTAGCGGGATGGGAGCAGTTCTTC. Translated, it gives CASRAGLAGWEQFF.